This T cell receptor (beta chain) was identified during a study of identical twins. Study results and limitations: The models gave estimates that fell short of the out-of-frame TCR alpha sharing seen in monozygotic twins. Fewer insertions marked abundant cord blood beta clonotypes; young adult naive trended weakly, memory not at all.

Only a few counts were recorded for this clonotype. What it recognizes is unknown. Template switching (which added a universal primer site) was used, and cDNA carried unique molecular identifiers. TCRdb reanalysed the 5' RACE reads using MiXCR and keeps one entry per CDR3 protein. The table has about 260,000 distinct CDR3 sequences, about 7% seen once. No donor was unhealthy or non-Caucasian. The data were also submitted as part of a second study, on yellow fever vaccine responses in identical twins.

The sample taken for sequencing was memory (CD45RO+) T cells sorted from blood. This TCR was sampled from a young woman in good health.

The CDR3 protein is CASSQEVLRGASTDTQYF. The DNA of the CDR3 is TGCGCCAGCAGCCAAGAGGTTCTGCGGGGGGCTAGCACAGATACGCAGTATTTT. The chain carries TRBV4-1 and TRBJ2-3, with TRBD2 matching 8 bases. The CDR3 has 18 residues. Germline values: CDR1 MGHRA, CDR2 YSYEKL. The trim removed 0 bases at V and 0 bases at J, leaving 8 bases unmatched.